The clone carrying this T cell receptor beta chain was seen at least ten times. Its cognate antigen is unknown. Individually, TCR cDNA molecules were each labelled with a unique molecular identifier. MiXCR was run by TCRdb on the 5' RACE reads, yielding one entry per CDR3 protein. The sample holds roughly 48,000 distinct CDR3 sequences, approximately 5% seen once. This record belongs to a study of spatial heterogeneity in lung cancer. Study overall: Among detected sequences, beta-chain ones consistently exceeded alpha-chain ones in number.

Time point: sample taken at primary tumor resection. Researchers sequenced whole RNA taken from tumor, nontumor lung or frozen PBMC without sorting. Germline lookup yields CDR1 SGDLS and CDR2 YYNGEE. The V and J ends lost 0 bases and 0 bases respectively, with 7 bases between them. The CDR3 length is 14 residues. Regarding the study as a whole: There were more appearances of ubiquitous expanded tumor TCRs in blood at resection than at follow-up.

Sequences were derived from PBMCs, sampled at surgery. This clonotype was sampled from a male donor with early-stage non-small cell lung cancer. This chain joins TRBV9 and TRBJ2-7; D perhaps matches TRBD1 (5 bases). The CDR3 DNA reads as TGTGCCAGCAGCGTAGGGGGCCACTCCTACGAGCAGTACTTC. Translated: CASSVGGHSYEQYF.